This entry features one T cell receptor (beta chain) sequence. Its antigen is still unknown. Using its own MiXCR run on the reads, TCRdb lists one record per CDR3 protein. The repertoire holds 680,000 or so distinct CDR3 sequences, with about 40% as singletons. These data are taken from a study of T cell repertoires in cytomegalovirus infection. As for the study in general: TCR beta signatures that were public indicated CMV infection and matching HLA type. Overall study results and limits: Based on cumulative public TCR beta family frequency, carriers of CMV plus the relevant HLA were identified. In two of eight donors, the top clonotype was HLA-C-restricted CMV-specific.

The CDR3 has 15 amino acids. Per the germline V gene, CDR1 is LNHDA and CDR2 is SQIVND (reference sequence). The junction had 12 bases not matched to a gene; V was cut back by 6 bases and J by 11 bases. This clonotype originated in a human donor in good health (CMV status not recorded). Some clones in this sample may be carry-over from other donors' samples. Source material: PBMCs. The V call is TRBV19, the J call TRBJ2-3, with 12 positions matching TRBD1. The DNA of the CDR3 is TGTGCCAGTAGGGACCCGGGACAGGGGGCTTATGTGCAGTATTTT. Residues: CASRDPGQGAYVQYF.